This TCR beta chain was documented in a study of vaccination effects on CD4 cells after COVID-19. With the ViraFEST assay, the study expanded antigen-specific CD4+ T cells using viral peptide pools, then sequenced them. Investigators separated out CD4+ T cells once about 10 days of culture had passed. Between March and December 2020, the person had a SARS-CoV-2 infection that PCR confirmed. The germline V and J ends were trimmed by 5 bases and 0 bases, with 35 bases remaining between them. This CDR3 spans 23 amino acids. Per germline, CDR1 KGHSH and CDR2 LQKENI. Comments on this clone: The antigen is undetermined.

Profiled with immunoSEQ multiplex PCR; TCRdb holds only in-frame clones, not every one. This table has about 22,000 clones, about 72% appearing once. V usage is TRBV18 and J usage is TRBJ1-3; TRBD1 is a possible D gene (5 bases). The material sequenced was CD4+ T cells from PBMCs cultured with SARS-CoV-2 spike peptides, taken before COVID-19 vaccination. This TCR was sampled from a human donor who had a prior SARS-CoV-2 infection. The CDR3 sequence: CASSSTYSNRNIGVMNSGNTIYF. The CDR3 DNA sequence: TGTGCCAGCTCATCCACTTACTCTAACCGGAACATAGGGGTCATGAACTCTGGAAACACCATATATTTT.